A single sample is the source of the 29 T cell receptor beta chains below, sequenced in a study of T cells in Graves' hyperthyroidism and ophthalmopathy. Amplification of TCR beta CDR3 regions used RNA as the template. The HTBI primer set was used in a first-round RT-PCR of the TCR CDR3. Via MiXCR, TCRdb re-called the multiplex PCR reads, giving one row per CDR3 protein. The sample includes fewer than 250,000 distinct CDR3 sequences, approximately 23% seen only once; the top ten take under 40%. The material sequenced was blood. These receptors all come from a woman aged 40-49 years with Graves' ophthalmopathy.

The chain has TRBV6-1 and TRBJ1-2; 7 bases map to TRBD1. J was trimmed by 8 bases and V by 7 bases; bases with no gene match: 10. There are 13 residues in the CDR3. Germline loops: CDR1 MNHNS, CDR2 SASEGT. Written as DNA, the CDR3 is TGTGCCAGCACCCCGACAGGGAGGTTGGGCTACACCTTC. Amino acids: CASTPTGRLGYTF.

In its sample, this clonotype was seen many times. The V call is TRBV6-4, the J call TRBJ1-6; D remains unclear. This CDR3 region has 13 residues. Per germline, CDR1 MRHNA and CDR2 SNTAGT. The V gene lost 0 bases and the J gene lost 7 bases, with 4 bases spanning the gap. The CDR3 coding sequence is TGTGCCAGCAGTGACTCGAGGAATTCACCCCTCCACTTT. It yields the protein CASSDSRNSPLHF.

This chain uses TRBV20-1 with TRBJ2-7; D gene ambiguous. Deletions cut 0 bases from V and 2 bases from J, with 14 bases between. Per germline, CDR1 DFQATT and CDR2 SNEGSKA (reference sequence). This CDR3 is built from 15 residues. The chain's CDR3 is CSARDPRQPPYEQYF. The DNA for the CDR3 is TGCAGTGCTAGAGATCCTCGGCAGCCCCCCTACGAGCAGTACTTC.

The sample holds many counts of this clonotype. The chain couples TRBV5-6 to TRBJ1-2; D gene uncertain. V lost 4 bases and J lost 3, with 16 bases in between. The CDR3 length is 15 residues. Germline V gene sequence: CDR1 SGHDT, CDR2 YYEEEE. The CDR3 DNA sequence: TGTGCCAGCAGCCCAACCGACGCCGTAGACTATGGCTACACCTTC. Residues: CASSPTDAVDYGYTF.

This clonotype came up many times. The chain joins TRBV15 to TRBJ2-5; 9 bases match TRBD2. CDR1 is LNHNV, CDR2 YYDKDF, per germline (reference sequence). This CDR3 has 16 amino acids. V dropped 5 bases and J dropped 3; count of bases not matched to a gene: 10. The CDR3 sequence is CATSSRRTSVEETQYF. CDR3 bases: TGTGCCACCAGCTCTAGACGGACTAGCGTAGAAGAGACCCAGTACTTC.

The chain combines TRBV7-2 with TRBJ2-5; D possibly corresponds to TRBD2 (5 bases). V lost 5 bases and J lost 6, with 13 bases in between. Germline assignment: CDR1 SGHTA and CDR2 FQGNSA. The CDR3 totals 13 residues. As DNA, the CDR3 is TGTGCCAGCAGCCCGACGAGGACTCAGACCCAGTACTTC. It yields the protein CASSPTRTQTQYF.

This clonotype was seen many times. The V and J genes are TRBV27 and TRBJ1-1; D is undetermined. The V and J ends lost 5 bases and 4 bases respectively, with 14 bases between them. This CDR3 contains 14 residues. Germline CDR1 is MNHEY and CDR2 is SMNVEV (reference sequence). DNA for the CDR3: TGTGCCAGCAGTCCGTCGTGGGCCGGCACTGAAGCTTTCTTT. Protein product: CASSPSWAGTEAFF.

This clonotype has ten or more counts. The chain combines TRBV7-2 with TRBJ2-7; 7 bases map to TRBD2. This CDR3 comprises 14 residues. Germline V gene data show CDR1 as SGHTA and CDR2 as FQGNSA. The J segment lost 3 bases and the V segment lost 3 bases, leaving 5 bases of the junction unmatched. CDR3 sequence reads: CASSLAQRDYEQYF. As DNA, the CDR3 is TGTGCCAGCAGCTTGGCCCAGCGGGACTACGAGCAGTACTTC.

CDR3 residues: CATSRDQGADTEAFF. As DNA, the CDR3 is TGTGCCACCAGCAGAGATCAGGGGGCGGACACTGAAGCTTTCTTT. The chain is built from TRBV15 and TRBJ1-1; TRBD1 matches 8 bases. The germline V gene encodes CDR1 LNHNV and CDR2 YYDKDF (reference sequence). The CDR3 is 15 residues long. V trimming: 0 bases; J trimming: 3 bases; junction bases outside the gene matches: 3.

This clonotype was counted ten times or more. CDR3 sequence reads: CASSLFRARQYEQYF. CDR3 coding DNA: TGTGCCAGCAGCTTATTTCGGGCCAGACAATACGAGCAGTACTTC. The chain uses TRBV11-2 and TRBJ2-7; D remains unclear. This CDR3 comprises 15 residues. Germline CDR1 and CDR2: SGHAT and FQNNGV. With 2 bases removed from V and 4 bases from J, the gap between germline ends came to 15 bases.

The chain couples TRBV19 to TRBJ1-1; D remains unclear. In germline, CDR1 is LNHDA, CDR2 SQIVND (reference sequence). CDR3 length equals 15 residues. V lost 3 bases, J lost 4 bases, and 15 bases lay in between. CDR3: CASSISWPGVTEAFF. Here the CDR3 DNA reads TGTGCCAGTAGTATTTCGTGGCCGGGAGTCACTGAAGCTTTCTTT. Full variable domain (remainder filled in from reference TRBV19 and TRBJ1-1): DGGITQSPKYLFRKEGQNVTLSCEQNLNHDAMYWYRQDPGQGLRLIYYSQIVNDFQKGDIAEGYSVSREKKESFPLTVTSAQKNPTAFYLCASSISWPGVTEAFFGQGTRLTVV.

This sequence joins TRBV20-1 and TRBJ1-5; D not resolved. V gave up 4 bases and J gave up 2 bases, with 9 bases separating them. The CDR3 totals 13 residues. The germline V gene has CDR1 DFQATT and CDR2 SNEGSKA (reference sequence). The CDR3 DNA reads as TGCAGTGCTATAGGGTATGGCAATCAGCCCCAGCATTTT. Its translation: CSAIGYGNQPQHF.

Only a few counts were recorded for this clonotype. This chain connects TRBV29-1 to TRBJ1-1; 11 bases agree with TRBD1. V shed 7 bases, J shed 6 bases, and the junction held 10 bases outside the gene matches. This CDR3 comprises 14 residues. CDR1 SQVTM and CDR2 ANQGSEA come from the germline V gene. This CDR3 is CSDRTGGWKAEAFF. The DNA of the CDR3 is TGCAGCGACCGGACAGGGGGCTGGAAAGCTGAAGCTTTCTTT.

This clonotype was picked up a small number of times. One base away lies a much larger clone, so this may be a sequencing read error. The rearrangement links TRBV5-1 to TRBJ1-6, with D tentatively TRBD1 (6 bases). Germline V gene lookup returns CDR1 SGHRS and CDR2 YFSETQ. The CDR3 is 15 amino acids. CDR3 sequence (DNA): TGCGCCAGCAGCTTGTCAAACAGGGAGGGGTCACCCCTCTACTTT. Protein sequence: CASSLSNREGSPLYF. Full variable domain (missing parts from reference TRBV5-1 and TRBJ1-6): KAGVTQTPRYLIKTRGQQVTLSCSPISGHRSVSWYQQTPGQGLQFLFEYFSETQRNKGNFPGRFSGRQFSNSRSEMNVSTLELGDSALYLCASSLSNREGSPLYFGNGTRLTVT.

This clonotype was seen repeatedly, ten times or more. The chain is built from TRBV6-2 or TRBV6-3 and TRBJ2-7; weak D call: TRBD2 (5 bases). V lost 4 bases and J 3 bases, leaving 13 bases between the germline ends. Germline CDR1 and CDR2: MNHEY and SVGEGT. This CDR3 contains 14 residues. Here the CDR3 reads CASSLAGRSYEQYF. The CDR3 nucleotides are TGTGCCAGCAGTTTGGCGGGTCGGAGCTACGAGCAGTACTTC.

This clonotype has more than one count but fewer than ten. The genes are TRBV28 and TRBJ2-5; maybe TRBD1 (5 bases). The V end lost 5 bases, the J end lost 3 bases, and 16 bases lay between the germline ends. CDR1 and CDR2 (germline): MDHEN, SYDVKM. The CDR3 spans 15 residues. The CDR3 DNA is TGTGCCAGCAGTGGTCGGACAAACCGAAAAGAGACCCAGTACTTC. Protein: CASSGRTNRKETQYF.

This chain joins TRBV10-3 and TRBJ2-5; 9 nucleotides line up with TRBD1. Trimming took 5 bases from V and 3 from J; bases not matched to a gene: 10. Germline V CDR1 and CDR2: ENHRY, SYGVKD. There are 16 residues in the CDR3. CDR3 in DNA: TGTGCCATCAGTTACCCCCTCGGGACAGGGAAAGAGACCCAGTACTTC. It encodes CAISYPLGTGKETQYF.

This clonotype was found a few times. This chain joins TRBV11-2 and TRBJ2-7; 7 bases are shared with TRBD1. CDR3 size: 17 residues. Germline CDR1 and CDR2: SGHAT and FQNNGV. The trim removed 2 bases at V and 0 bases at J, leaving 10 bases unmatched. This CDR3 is CASSLMPQGTSSYEQYF. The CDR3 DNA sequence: TGTGCCAGCAGCTTAATGCCACAGGGGACCAGCTCCTACGAGCAGTACTTC.

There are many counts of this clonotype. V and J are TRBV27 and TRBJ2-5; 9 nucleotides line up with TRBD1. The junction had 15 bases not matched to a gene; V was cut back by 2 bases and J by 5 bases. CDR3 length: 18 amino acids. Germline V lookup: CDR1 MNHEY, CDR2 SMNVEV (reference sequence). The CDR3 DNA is TGTGCCAGCAGTTTAAACAGGGGGCTAGAGGGTGTATTGGAGACCCAGTACTTC. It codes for CASSLNRGLEGVLETQYF.

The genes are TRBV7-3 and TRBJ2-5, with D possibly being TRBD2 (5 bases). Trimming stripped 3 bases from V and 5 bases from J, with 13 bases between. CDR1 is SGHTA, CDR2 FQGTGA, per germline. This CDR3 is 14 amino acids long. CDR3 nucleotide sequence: TGTGCCAGCAGCTTCGGCGGTCCGGGGGAGACCCAGTACTTC. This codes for CASSFGGPGETQYF.

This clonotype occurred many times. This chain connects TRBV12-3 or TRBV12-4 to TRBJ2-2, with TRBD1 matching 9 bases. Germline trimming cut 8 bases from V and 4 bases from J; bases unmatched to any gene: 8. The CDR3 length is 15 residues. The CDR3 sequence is CASAPGQGLTGELFF. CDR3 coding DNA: TGTGCCAGCGCGCCGGGACAGGGCCTCACCGGGGAGCTGTTTTTT.

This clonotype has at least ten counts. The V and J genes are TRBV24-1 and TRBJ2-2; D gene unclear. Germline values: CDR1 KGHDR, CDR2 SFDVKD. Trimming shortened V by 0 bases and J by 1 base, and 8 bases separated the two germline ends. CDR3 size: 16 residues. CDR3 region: CATSDLGLGNTGELFF. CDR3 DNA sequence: TGTGCCACCAGTGATTTGGGTCTCGGGAACACCGGGGAGCTGTTTTTT.

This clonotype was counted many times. The CDR3 DNA sequence: TGCGCCAGCAGCTCCGGGACAGGGGTTTCTGACGAGCAGTACTTC. It translates to CASSSGTGVSDEQYF. The genes are TRBV4-1 and TRBJ2-7; 10 bases agree with TRBD1. Germline loops: CDR1 MGHRA, CDR2 YSYEKL. Unmatched junction bases numbered 9, after V lost 5 bases and J lost 5 bases. The CDR3 sequence is 15 residues long.

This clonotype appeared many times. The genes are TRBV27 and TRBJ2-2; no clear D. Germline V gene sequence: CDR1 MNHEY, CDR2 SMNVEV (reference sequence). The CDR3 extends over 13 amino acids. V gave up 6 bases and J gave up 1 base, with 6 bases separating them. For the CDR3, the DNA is TGTGCCAGCAGCCGGGTGAACACCGGGGAGCTGTTTTTT. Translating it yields CASSRVNTGELFF.

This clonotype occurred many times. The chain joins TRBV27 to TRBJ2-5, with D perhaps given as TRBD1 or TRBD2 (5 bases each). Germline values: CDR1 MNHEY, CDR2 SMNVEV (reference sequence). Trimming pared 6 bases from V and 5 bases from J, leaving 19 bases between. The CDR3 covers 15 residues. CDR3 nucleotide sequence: TGTGCCAGCAGACCCTGGGACCTACTCGAGGAGACCCAGTACTTC. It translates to CASRPWDLLEETQYF.

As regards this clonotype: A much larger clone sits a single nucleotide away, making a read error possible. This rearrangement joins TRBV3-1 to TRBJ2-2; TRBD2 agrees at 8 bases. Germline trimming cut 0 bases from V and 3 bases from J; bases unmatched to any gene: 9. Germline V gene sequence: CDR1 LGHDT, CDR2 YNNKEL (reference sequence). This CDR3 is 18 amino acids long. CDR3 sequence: CASSQDSRLAGDTGELFF. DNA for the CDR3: TGTGCCAGCAGCCAAGACTCGCGGCTAGCGGGCGACACCGGGGAGCTGTTTTTT.

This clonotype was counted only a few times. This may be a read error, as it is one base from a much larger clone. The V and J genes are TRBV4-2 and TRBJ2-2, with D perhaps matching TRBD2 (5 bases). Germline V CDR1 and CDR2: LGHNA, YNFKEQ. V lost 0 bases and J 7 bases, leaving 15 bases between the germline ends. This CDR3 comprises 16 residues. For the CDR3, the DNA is TGTGCCAGCAGCCAAGATACGACTATCGTTGGCGGGGAGCTGTTTTTT. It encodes CASSQDTTIVGGELFF.

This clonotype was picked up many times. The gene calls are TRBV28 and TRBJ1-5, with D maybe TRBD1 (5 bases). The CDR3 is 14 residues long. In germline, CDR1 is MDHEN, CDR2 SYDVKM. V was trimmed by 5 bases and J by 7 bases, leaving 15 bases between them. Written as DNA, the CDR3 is TGTGCCAGCAGTCCCCGGGACCAGCTACAGCCCCAGCATTTT. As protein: CASSPRDQLQPQHF.

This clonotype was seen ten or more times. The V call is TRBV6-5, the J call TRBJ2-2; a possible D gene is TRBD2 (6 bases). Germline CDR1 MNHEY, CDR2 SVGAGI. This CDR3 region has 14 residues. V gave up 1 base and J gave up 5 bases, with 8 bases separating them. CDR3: CASSYYGGTGELFF. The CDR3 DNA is TGTGCCAGCAGTTACTACGGGGGTACCGGGGAGCTGTTTTTT.